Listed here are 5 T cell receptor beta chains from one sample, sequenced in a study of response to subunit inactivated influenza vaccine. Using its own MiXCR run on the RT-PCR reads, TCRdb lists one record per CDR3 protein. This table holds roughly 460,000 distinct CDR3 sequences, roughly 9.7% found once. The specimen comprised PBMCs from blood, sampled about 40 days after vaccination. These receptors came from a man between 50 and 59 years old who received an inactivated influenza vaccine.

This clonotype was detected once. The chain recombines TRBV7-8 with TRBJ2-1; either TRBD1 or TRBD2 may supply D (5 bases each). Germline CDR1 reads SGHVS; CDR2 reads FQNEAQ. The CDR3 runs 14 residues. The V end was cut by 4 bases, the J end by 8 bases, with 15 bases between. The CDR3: CASSWDRLADEQFF. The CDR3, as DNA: TGTGCCAGCAGCTGGGACCGACTTGCGGATGAGCAGTTCTTC.

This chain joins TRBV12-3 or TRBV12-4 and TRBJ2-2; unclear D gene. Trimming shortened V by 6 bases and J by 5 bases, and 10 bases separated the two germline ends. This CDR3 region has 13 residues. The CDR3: CASRPQETGELFF. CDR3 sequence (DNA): TGTGCCAGCAGACCTCAGGAAACCGGGGAGCTGTTTTTT.

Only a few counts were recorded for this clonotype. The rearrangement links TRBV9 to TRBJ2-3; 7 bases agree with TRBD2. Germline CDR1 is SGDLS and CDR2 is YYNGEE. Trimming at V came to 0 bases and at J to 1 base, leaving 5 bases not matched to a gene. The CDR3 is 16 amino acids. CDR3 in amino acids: CASSVGGGRGTDTQYF. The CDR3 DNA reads TGTGCCAGCAGCGTAGGTGGCGGGAGAGGCACAGATACGCAGTATTTT.

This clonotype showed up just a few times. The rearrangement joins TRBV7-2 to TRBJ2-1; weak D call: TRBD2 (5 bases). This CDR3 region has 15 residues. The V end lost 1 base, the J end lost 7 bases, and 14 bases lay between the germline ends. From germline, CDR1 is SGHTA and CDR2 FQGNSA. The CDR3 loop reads CASSLGGIAVNEQFF. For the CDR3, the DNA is TGTGCCAGCAGCTTAGGAGGGATTGCGGTGAATGAGCAGTTCTTC.

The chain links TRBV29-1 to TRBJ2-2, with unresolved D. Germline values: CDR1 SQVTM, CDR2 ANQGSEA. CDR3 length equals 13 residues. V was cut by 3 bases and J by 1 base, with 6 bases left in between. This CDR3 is CSVDAMNTGELFF. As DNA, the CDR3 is TGCAGCGTTGACGCGATGAACACCGGGGAGCTGTTTTTT.